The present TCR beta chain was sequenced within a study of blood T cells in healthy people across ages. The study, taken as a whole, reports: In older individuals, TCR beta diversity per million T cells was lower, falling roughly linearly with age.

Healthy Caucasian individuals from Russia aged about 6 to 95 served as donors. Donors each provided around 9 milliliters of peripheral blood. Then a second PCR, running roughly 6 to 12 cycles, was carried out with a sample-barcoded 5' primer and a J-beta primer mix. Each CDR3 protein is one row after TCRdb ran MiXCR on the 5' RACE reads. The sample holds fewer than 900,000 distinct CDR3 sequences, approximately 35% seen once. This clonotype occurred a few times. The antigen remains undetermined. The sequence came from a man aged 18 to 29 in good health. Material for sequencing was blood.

The CDR3 region has the DNA TGTGCCAGCAGCAAAGTGGAGGGGGGGAACTACAATGAGCAGTTCTTC. It yields the protein CASSKVEGGNYNEQFF. The genes are TRBV21-1 and TRBJ2-1; the DNA was not compared with TRBD1, the D call given in the table. TRBV21-1 is classified as a pseudogene. The CDR3 has 16 amino acids.